The 27 T cell receptor beta chains below were found in one sample sequenced in a study of T cells in Graves' hyperthyroidism and ophthalmopathy. The TCR beta CDR3 regions underwent amplification using RNA transcripts as the source. RT-PCR in the first round (using the HTBI primer set) targeted the TCR CDR3. In TCRdb, the multiplex PCR reads were re-called with MiXCR into one record per CDR3 protein. The sample consists of approximately 710,000 distinct CDR3 sequences, around 15% of them appearing once. What was sequenced was blood. These TCRs come from a man aged 45-65 years with Graves' hyperthyroidism.

This clonotype was picked up many times. V usage is TRBV12-3 or TRBV12-4 and J usage is TRBJ2-5; the D gene is possibly TRBD1 (6 bases). V gave up 3 bases and J gave up 2 bases, with 13 bases separating them. The CDR3 sequence is 15 residues long. The CDR3 protein is CASSFMDSGQETQYF. The CDR3 nucleotides are TGTGCCAGCAGTTTTATGGACAGTGGACAAGAGACCCAGTACTTC.

This clonotype was recorded a few times. The chain uses TRBV20-1 and TRBJ2-7; TRBD2 matches at 7 bases. The CDR3 is made up of 17 amino acids. Trimming cost V 4 bases and J 0 bases; bases outside gene matches: 15. Germline values: CDR1 DFQATT, CDR2 SNEGSKA (reference sequence). CDR3 DNA: TGCAGTGCTACCCTCAGGGACTACGGTCTTGGCTCCTACGAGCAGTACTTC. Translating it yields CSATLRDYGLGSYEQYF.

This clonotype was counted a few times. The V and J genes are TRBV30 and TRBJ2-3; no clear D. V was shortened by 0 bases and J by 4 bases, with 8 bases between the two germline ends. The germline CDR1 and CDR2 sequences are GTSNPN and SVGIG (reference sequence). The CDR3 covers 13 residues. Here the CDR3 reads CAWSVNLADTQYF. The CDR3 coding sequence is TGTGCCTGGAGTGTAAACCTAGCAGATACGCAGTATTTT.

V is TRBV5-1 and J is TRBJ1-3; weak D call: TRBD1 (5 bases). Germline values: CDR1 SGHRS, CDR2 YFSETQ. V dropped 3 bases and J dropped 0 bases, with 13 bases sitting between them. The CDR3 runs 16 residues. CDR3 region: CASSSWDGSSGNTIYF. The CDR3 bases are TGCGCCAGCAGCTCGTGGGACGGAAGCTCTGGAAACACCATATATTTT.

The V and J genes are TRBV4-3 and TRBJ2-5, with 9 positions matching TRBD2. The V gene's germline CDR1 is LGHNA and CDR2 YSLEER. The CDR3 extends over 15 amino acids. Germline trimming cut 5 bases from V and 3 bases from J; bases unmatched to any gene: 7. The DNA of the CDR3 is TGCGCCAGCAGCTATAGCGGGAGCGGTGAAGAGACCCAGTACTTC. It is translated as CASSYSGSGEETQYF.

Many counts were recorded for this clonotype. This rearrangement joins TRBV5-5 to TRBJ2-1; D perhaps matches TRBD1 (6 bases). This CDR3 has 16 residues. The germline V gene encodes CDR1 SGHKS and CDR2 YYEKEE (reference sequence). The ends were cut back, 4 bases at V and 2 bases at J, with 16 bases in the middle. CDR3 nucleotide sequence: TGTGCCAGCAGCCAGGGGCTGGGGGCCGCCTACAATGAGCAGTTCTTC. It yields the protein CASSQGLGAAYNEQFF.

The chain uses TRBV29-1 and TRBJ2-7, with 8 bases matching TRBD1. Unmatched junction bases numbered 8, after V lost 8 bases and J lost 2 bases. In germline, CDR1 is SQVTM, CDR2 ANQGSEA. The CDR3 length is 13 residues. CDR3 DNA: TGCAGCTACCGGGACAGGAGCACCTACGAGCAGTACTTC. This sequence encodes CSYRDRSTYEQYF.

The chain links TRBV6-5 to TRBJ2-1, with a tentative D call TRBD1 (6 bases). From germline, CDR1 is MNHEY and CDR2 SVGAGI. The CDR3 spans 11 residues. Between the trimmed V and J ends, which lost 0 bases and 13 bases, there was a span of 7 bases. The CDR3: CASSYSGGQFF. DNA of the CDR3: TGTGCCAGCAGTTACTCTGGGGGCCAGTTCTTC.

This clonotype appeared a few times. V usage is TRBV6-1 and J usage is TRBJ2-2; 10 bases fit TRBD2. The ends lost 8 bases at V and 5 bases at J; junction bases unmatched: 11. The CDR3 is 16 amino acids. Germline V CDR1 and CDR2: MNHNS, SASEGT. The CDR3 DNA is TGTGCCAGCTTCGAGAGCGGGAGGGGTCAAACCGGGGAGCTGTTTTTT. Its protein is CASFESGRGQTGELFF.

The chain is built from TRBV18 and TRBJ2-7, with TRBD1 as a possible D gene (6 bases). The CDR3 contains 15 residues. Germline loops: CDR1 KGHSH, CDR2 LQKENI. V shed 3 bases and J shed 0 bases, with 12 bases lying between them. The chain's CDR3 is CASSPAGTSSYEQYF. In DNA form, the CDR3 reads TGTGCCAGCTCACCTGCCGGGACAAGCTCCTACGAGCAGTACTTC.

At least ten counts were recorded for this clonotype. The chain uses TRBV11-2 and TRBJ2-5; 10 bases are shared with TRBD1. This CDR3 is built from 17 residues. V lost 1 base to trimming and J lost 4 bases; unmatched junction nucleotides: 9. Germline lookup yields CDR1 SGHAT and CDR2 FQNNGV. The CDR3 DNA reads as TGTGCCAGCAGCTTAGGTGACAGGGGGCGAGGAGGAGAGACCCAGTACTTC. It specifies CASSLGDRGRGGETQYF.

V usage is TRBV14 and J usage is TRBJ2-3, with 8 nucleotides matching TRBD1. The CDR3 spans 15 residues. The germline CDR1 and CDR2 sequences are SGHDN and FVKESK. J gave up 3 bases and V 4 bases, and 6 bases lay outside the gene matches. The CDR3 DNA reads as TGTGCCAGCAGCCCCGAGCACAGGGGGACAGATACGCAGTATTTT. Its protein is CASSPEHRGTDTQYF.

The chain combines TRBV6-1 with TRBJ2-1; no definite D call. CDR1 MNHNS and CDR2 SASEGT come from the germline V gene. There are 19 residues in the CDR3. V was shortened by 0 bases and J by 0 bases, with 18 bases between the two germline ends. This chain's CDR3 is CASSEAGFSPPSSYNEQFF. The CDR3 coding sequence is TGTGCCAGCAGTGAAGCAGGGTTCAGCCCCCCCAGCTCCTACAATGAGCAGTTCTTC.

This clonotype was found a few times. The V and J genes are TRBV19 and TRBJ2-1; TRBD2 matches 11 bases. J was trimmed by 9 bases and V by 3 bases; bases with no gene match: 13. Germline CDR1 reads LNHDA; CDR2 reads SQIVND (reference sequence). The CDR3 extends over 17 amino acids. CDR3 sequence reads: CASSMRPTSGIAIEQFF. The CDR3 nucleotides are TGTGCCAGTAGTATGCGTCCGACTAGCGGGATAGCGATTGAGCAGTTCTTC.

This clonotype was recorded a few times. This may come from a read error, since a much larger clone is one base off. The rearrangement joins TRBV12-3 or TRBV12-4 to TRBJ2-1, with D perhaps TRBD1 or TRBD2 (5 bases each). The CDR3 has 17 residues. The CDR3 reads CASNVQGRGSSYNEQLF. The DNA of the CDR3 is TGTGCCAGCAACGTCCAGGGACGGGGCAGCTCCTACAATGAGCAGCTCTTC.

The table lists this clonotype with many counts. The chain carries TRBV2 and TRBJ2-3, with D possibly being TRBD1 or TRBD2 (5 bases each). V lost 6 bases and J lost 0, with 10 bases in between. The V gene's germline CDR1 is SNHLY and CDR2 FYNNEI. This CDR3 region has 14 residues. The CDR3 bases are TGTGCCAGCAGCCGGGACGGTAGCACAGATACGCAGTATTTT. It translates to CASSRDGSTDTQYF.

The chain employs TRBV29-1 and TRBJ2-1; D unclear. Trimming pared 2 bases from V and 6 bases from J, leaving 14 bases between. Germline V lookup: CDR1 SQVTM, CDR2 ANQGSEA. The CDR3 runs 14 residues. The CDR3 here is CSVETPWATNEQFF. The CDR3, as DNA: TGCAGCGTTGAAACCCCTTGGGCCACCAATGAGCAGTTCTTC.

The chain has TRBV5-5 and TRBJ2-1, with 11 positions matching TRBD2. Germline assignment: CDR1 SGHKS and CDR2 YYEKEE (reference sequence). J lost 6 bases, V lost 5 bases, and 7 bases had no gene match. The CDR3 totals 15 residues. The CDR3 DNA sequence: TGTGCCAGCAGTTCAAGACTAGCGGGAATCAATGAGCAGTTCTTC. This translates into CASSSRLAGINEQFF.

On this clonotype: Germline and junction disagree at one end, which may indicate a read error. This chain uses TRBV6-1 with TRBJ2-7, with 8 bases that match TRBD1. Germline CDR1 and CDR2: MNHNS and SASEGT. The CDR3 is 14 amino acids. CDR3 amino acids: CASSEAGQGYEQHF. CDR3 nucleotides: TGTGCCAGCAGTGAAGCAGGACAGGGCTACGAGCAGCACTTC.

This CDR3 is CSARVGGGDGYGYTF. In DNA form, the CDR3 reads TGCAGTGCTAGAGTTGGAGGAGGGGACGGGTATGGCTACACCTTC. The chain joins TRBV20-1 to TRBJ1-2, with D possibly TRBD1 on 5 matching bases. Deletions cut 1 base from V and 5 bases from J, with 17 bases between. CDR1 and CDR2 (germline): DFQATT, SNEGSKA (reference sequence). The CDR3 loop spans 15 amino acids.

This clonotype came up many times. The gene calls are TRBV12-3 or TRBV12-4 and TRBJ2-1, with D possibly matching TRBD2 (6 bases). Trimming took off 7 bases at V and 9 bases at J, with 19 bases between the two ends. This CDR3 has 14 residues. CDR3 coding DNA: TGTGCCAGCAATCCCCTAATCGAGGGAGGTGAGCAGTTCTTC. It encodes CASNPLIEGGEQFF.

This chain joins TRBV6-1 and TRBJ1-1; D remains ambiguous. Per germline, CDR1 MNHNS and CDR2 SASEGT. The CDR3 totals 14 residues. V lost 5 bases to trimming and J lost 1 base, with 11 bases between them. CDR3 DNA: TGTGCCAGCAGTCAAAATGCGGAGAACACTGAAGCTTTCTTT. It yields the protein CASSQNAENTEAFF.

At least ten counts were recorded for this clonotype. The genes are TRBV24-1 and TRBJ2-1; 9 bases align to TRBD2. The CDR3 is 16 amino acids. Germline V gene sequence: CDR1 KGHDR, CDR2 SFDVKD. Trimming took 2 bases from V and 4 from J; bases not matched to a gene: 5. The CDR3 DNA reads TGTGCCACCAGTGATTCGTCTAGCGGGACTTACAATGAGCAGTTCTTC. This translates into CATSDSSSGTYNEQFF.

This clonotype was recorded many times. The chain combines TRBV2 with TRBJ1-5; possible D gene TRBD1, 6 bases. This CDR3 region has 15 residues. From germline, CDR1 is SNHLY and CDR2 FYNNEI. V lost 6 bases, J lost 0 bases, and 12 bases lay in between. As DNA, the CDR3 is TGTGCCAGCAGACCCACAGGGAATAGCAATCAGCCCCAGCATTTT. Residues: CASRPTGNSNQPQHF. Full variable domain (remainder filled in from reference TRBV2 and TRBJ1-5): EPEVTQTPSHQVTQMGQEVILRCVPISNHLYFYWYRQILGQKVEFLVSFYNNEISEKSEIFDDQFSVERPDGSNFTLKIRSTKLEDSAMYFCASRPTGNSNQPQHFGDGTRLSIL.

With regard to this clonotype: Since the CDR3 does not end with the conserved phenylalanine or tryptophan, this likely comes from a read error. No DNA is shown, since the ends of the CDR3 on it are uncertain; the CDR3 is the one TCRdb lists. This rearrangement joins TRBV27 to TRBJ1-1; TRBD1 is taken as the D call from the table, unchecked against the DNA. Germline CDR1 reads MNHEY; CDR2 reads SMNVEV (reference sequence). From its first to its last residue, the CDR3 has 15 amino acids. CDR3 sequence: CASSLARGVNTEGFV.

This clonotype was seen more than once but under ten times. The gene calls are TRBV6-1 and TRBJ2-7; D may be TRBD2 (5 bases). The CDR3 sequence is 13 residues long. V lost 7 bases, J lost 0 bases, and 10 bases lay in between. Germline V gene sequence: CDR1 MNHNS, CDR2 SASEGT. The CDR3, as DNA: TGTGCCAGCATAGCGAGGAGCTCCTACGAGCAGTACTTC. Protein sequence: CASIARSSYEQYF.

The rearrangement uses TRBV6-2 or TRBV6-3 and TRBJ1-5, with D possibly TRBD1 on 6 matching bases. The length of the CDR3 is 14 residues. V lost 4 bases and J 3 bases, leaving 10 bases between the germline ends. CDR1 is MNHEY and CDR2 is SVGEGT in the germline V gene. The CDR3 coding sequence is TGTGCCAGCAGTTCATACAGGGCCAATCAGCCCCAGCATTTT. Protein product: CASSSYRANQPQHF.